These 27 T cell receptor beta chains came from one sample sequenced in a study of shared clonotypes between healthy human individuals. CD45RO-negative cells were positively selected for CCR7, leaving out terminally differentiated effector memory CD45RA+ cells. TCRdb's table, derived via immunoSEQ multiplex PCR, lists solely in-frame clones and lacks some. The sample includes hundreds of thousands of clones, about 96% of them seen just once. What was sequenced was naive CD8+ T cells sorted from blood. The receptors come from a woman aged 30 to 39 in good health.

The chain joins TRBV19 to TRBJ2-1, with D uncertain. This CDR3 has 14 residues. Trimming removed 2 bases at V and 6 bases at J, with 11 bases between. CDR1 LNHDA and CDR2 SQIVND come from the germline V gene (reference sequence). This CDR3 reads CASSIRSEANEQFF. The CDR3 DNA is TGTGCCAGTAGTATACGTTCCGAGGCCAATGAGCAGTTCTTC.

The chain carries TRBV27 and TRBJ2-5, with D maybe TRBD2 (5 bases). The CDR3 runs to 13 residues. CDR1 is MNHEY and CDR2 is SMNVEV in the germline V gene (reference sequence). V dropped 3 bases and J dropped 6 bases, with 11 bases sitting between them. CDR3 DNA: TGTGCCAGCAGTTTCGGGGTAAGGCAGACCCAGTACTTC. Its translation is CASSFGVRQTQYF.

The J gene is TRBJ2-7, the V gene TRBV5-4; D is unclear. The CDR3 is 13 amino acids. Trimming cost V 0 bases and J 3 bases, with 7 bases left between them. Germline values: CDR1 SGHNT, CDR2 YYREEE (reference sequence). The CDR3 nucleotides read TGTGCCAGCAGCTTGGAGGGCAGCTACGAGCAGTACTTC. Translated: CASSLEGSYEQYF.

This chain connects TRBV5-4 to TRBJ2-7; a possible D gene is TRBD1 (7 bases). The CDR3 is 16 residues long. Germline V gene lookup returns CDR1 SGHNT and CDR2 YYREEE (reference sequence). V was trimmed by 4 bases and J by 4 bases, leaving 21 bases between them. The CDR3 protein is CASSHNRGRGDYEQYF. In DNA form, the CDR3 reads TGTGCCAGCAGCCATAATCGGGGCAGGGGGGATTACGAGCAGTACTTC.

For the CDR3, the DNA is TGTGCCAGCAGTTGGGCGGGAGGGAGCACAGATACGCAGTATTTT. Translated: CASSWAGGSTDTQYF. The V and J genes are TRBV2 and TRBJ2-3, with TRBD2 identical over 9 bases. J lost 0 bases, V lost 5 bases, and 3 bases had no gene match. Germline values: CDR1 SNHLY, CDR2 FYNNEI. The CDR3 extends over 15 amino acids.

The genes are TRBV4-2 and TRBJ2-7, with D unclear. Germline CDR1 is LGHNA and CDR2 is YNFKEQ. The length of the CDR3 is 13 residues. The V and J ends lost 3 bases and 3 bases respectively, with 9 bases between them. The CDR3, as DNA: TGTGCCAGCAGCCAGTACGAGCGCTACGAGCAGTACTTC. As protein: CASSQYERYEQYF.

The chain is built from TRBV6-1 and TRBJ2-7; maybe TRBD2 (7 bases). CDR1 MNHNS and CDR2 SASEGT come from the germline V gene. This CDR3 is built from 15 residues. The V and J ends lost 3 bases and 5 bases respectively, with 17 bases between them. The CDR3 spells CASSDHGGGGDEQYF. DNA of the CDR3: TGTGCCAGCAGTGATCACGGGGGAGGGGGGGACGAGCAGTACTTC.

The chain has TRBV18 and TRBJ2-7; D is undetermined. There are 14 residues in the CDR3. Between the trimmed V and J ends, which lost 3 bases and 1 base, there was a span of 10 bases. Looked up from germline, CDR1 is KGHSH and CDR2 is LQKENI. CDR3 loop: CASSPGRTSYEQYF. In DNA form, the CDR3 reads TGTGCCAGCTCACCCGGACGGACGTCCTACGAGCAGTACTTC.

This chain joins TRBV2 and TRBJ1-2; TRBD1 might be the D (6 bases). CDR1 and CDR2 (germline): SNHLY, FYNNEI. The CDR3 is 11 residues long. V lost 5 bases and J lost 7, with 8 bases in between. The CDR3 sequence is CASSRGAGYTF. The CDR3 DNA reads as TGTGCCAGCAGTCGGGGGGCTGGCTACACCTTC.

The CDR3, as DNA: TGTGCCAGCAGCTTGGAACGGGAAGGTACAGATACGCAGTATTTT. This translates into CASSLEREGTDTQYF. The chain carries TRBV5-6 and TRBJ2-3; D may be TRBD2 (5 bases). CDR1 is SGHDT, CDR2 YYEEEE, per germline. Trimming cost V 0 bases and J 3 bases, with 11 bases left between them. This CDR3 has 15 residues.

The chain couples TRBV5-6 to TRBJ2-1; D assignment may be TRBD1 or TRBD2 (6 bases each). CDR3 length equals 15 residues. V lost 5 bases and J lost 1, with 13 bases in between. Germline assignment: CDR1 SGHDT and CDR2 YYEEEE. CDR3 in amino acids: CASRSGDTSYNEQFF. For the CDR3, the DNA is TGTGCCAGCAGATCGGGGGACACGTCCTACAATGAGCAGTTCTTC.

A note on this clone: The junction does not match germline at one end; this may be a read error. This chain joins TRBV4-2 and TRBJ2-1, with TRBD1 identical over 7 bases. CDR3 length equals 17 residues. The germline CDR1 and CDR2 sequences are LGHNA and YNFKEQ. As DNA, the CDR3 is TGTGCCAGCAGCGAAGAGCAGGGGGTGGGGGTTTACAATGAGCAGTTCTTC. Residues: CASSEEQGVGVYNEQFF.

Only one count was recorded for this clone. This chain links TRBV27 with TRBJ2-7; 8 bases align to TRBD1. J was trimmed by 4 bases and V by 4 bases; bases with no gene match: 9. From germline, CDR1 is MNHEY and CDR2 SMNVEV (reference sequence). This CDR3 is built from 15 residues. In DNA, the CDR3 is TGTGCCAGCAGTTCCTTGGACAGGGTGTGGTACGAGCAGTACTTC. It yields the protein CASSSLDRVWYEQYF.

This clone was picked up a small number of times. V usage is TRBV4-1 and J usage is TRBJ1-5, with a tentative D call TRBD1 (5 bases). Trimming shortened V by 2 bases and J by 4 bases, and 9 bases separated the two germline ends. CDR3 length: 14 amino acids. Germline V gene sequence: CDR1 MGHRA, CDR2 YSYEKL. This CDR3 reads CASSQSGQNQPQHF. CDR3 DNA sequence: TGCGCCAGCAGCCAATCGGGGCAAAATCAGCCCCAGCATTTT.

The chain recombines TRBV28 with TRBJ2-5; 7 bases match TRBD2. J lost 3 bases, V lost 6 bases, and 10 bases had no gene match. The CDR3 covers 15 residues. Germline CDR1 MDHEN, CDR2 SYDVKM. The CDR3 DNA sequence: TGTGCCAGCAGCCCCCCCGGTCGGGAGGAAGAGACCCAGTACTTC. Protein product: CASSPPGREEETQYF.

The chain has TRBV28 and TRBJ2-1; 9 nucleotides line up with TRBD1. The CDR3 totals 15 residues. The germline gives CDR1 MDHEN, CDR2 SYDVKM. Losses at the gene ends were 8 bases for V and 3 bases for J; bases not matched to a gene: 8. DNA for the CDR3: TGTGCCAGCCGACCGGGACAGGGACTCTACAATGAGCAGTTCTTC. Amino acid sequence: CASRPGQGLYNEQFF.

The CDR3: CASSLGPGQGPDTQYF. The CDR3 nucleotides are TGTGCCAGTAGCCTCGGACCGGGACAGGGTCCAGATACGCAGTATTTT. The chain links TRBV19 to TRBJ2-3; 9 positions agree with TRBD1. J was trimmed by 4 bases and V by 6 bases; bases with no gene match: 11. Germline V CDR1 and CDR2: LNHDA, SQIVND (reference sequence). This CDR3 contains 16 residues.

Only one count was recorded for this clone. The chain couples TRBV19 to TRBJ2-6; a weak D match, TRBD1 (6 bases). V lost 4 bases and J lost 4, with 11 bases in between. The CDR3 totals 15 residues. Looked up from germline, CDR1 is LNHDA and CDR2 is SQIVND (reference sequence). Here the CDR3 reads CASSTRGSGANVLTF. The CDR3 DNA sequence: TGTGCCAGTAGTACAAGGGGGTCCGGGGCCAACGTCCTGACTTTC.

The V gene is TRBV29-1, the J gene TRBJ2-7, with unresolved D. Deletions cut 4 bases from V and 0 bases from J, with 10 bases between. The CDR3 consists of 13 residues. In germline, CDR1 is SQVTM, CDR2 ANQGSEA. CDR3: CSVGQRSSYEQYF. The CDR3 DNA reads TGCAGCGTTGGTCAACGGTCCTCCTACGAGCAGTACTTC.

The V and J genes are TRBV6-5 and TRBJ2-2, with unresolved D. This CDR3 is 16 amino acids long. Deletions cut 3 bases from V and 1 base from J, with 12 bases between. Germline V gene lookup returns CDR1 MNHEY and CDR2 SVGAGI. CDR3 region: CASSYSPPENTGELFF. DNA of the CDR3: TGTGCCAGCAGTTATTCGCCACCTGAGAACACCGGGGAGCTGTTTTTT.

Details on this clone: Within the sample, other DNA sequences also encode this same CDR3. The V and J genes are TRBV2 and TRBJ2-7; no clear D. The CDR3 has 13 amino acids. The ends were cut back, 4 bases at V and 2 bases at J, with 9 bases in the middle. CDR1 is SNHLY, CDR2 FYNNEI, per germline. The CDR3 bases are TGTGCCAGCAGTGCGGGCAAAACCTACGAGCAGTACTTC. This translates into CASSAGKTYEQYF.

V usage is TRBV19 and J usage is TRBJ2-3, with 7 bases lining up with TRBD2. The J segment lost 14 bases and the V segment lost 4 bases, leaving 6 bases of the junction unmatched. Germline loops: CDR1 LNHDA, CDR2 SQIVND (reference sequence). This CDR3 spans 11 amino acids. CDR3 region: CASSTGLVRYF. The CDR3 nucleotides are TGTGCCAGTAGTACCGGACTAGTTCGGTATTTT.

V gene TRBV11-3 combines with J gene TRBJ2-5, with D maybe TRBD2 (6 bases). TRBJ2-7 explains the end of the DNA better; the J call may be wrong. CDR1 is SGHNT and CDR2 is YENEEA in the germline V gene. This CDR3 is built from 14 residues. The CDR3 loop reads CASSKRDSPYEQYF. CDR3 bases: TGTGCCAGCAGCAAAAGGGACTCCCCCTACGAGCAGTACTTC.

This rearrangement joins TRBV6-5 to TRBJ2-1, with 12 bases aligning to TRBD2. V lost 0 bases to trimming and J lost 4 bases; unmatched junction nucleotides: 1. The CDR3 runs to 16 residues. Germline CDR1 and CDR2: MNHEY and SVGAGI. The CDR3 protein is CASSYSGTSGYNEQFF. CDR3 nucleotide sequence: TGTGCCAGCAGTTACTCCGGGACTAGCGGGTACAATGAGCAGTTCTTC.

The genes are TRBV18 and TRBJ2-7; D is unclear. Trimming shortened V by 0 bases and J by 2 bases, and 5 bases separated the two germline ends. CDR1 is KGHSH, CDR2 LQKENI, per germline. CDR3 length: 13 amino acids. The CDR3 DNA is TGTGCCAGCTCACCACCTACAGCCTACGAGCAGTACTTC. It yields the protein CASSPPTAYEQYF.

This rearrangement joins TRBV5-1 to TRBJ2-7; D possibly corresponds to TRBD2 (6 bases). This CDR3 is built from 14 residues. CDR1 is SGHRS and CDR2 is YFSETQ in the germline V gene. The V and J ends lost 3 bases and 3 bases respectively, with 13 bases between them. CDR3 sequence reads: CASSSWPGDYEQYF. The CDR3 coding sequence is TGCGCCAGCAGCTCATGGCCGGGAGACTACGAGCAGTACTTC.

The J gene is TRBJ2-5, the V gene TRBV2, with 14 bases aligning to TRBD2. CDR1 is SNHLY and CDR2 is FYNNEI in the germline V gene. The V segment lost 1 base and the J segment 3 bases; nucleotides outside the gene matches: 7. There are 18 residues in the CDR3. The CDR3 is CASSEVRLAGGPKETQYF. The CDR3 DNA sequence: TGTGCCAGCAGTGAAGTTCGACTAGCGGGAGGGCCGAAAGAGACCCAGTACTTC.